The 10 T cell receptor beta chains below all came from one sample that was sequenced in a study of blood T cell repertoires in COVID-19. Repertoires were generated with immunoSEQ multiplex PCR, while TCRdb's copy carries only in-frame clones and drops some. The data show 150,000 to 200,000 clones, roughly 90% seen once. Sequencing was performed on peripheral blood. These receptors were obtained from a man between 60 and 70 years old with active or convalescent COVID-19.

This clone came up once. The chain joins TRBV24-1 to TRBJ2-1; 14 bases agree with TRBD2. The CDR3 covers 15 residues. Losses at the gene ends were 4 bases for V and 10 bases for J; bases not matched to a gene: 5. The germline V gene has CDR1 KGHDR and CDR2 SFDVKD. DNA of the CDR3: TGTGCCACCAGTGACCCCGGGACTAGCGGGAGAGAGCAGTTCTTC. Encoded protein: CATSDPGTSGREQFF.

CDR3 sequence reads: CASSQDLGAGYRFF. The CDR3 DNA follows: TGTGCCAGCAGCCAAGATTTGGGAGCAGGTTATCGGTTCTTC. The chain joins TRBV14 to TRBJ2-1; D might be TRBD2 (5 bases). Germline values: CDR1 SGHDN, CDR2 FVKESK. The V and J ends lost 0 bases and 15 bases respectively, with 18 bases between them. This CDR3 region has 14 residues.

This chain joins TRBV13 and TRBJ2-1; 9 nucleotides align to TRBD2. Germline trimming cut 1 base from V and 7 bases from J; bases unmatched to any gene: 8. Germline V gene data show CDR1 as PRHDT and CDR2 as FYEKMQ (reference sequence). The CDR3 has 16 residues. CDR3 sequence reads: CASSLAAAGGQNEQFF. For the CDR3, the DNA is TGTGCCAGCAGCTTAGCGGCGGCGGGAGGGCAGAATGAGCAGTTCTTC.

V is TRBV11-2 and J is TRBJ2-1; 7 nucleotides line up with TRBD1. This CDR3 has 15 amino acids. Germline V CDR1 and CDR2: SGHAT, FQNNGV. Germline trimming cut 5 bases from V and 4 bases from J; bases unmatched to any gene: 8. Here the CDR3 DNA reads TGTGCCAGCAGCCGACAGGGAGAGAGGTACAATGAGCAGTTCTTC. It encodes CASSRQGERYNEQFF.

The chain has TRBV5-4 and TRBJ2-1, with TRBD2 identical over 7 bases. The germline CDR1 and CDR2 sequences are SGHNT and YYREEE (reference sequence). The CDR3 has 17 residues. The V and J ends lost 0 bases and 4 bases, in that order; junction bases with no gene match: 10. CDR3 bases: TGTGCCAGCAGCTTGGGGTTGGGGGGACTAAGATACAATGAGCAGTTCTTC. It translates to CASSLGLGGLRYNEQFF.

The chain uses TRBV6-5 and TRBJ2-3; 12 nucleotides line up with TRBD1. Germline values: CDR1 MNHEY, CDR2 SVGAGI. The CDR3 is 16 residues long. V dropped 0 bases and J dropped 4; count of bases not matched to a gene: 2. The chain's CDR3 is CASSYSGQGASDTQYF. For the CDR3, the DNA is TGTGCCAGCAGTTACTCGGGACAGGGGGCCTCAGATACGCAGTATTTT.

This clone was found a few times. V is TRBV5-1 and J is TRBJ1-1; TRBD1 matches 7 bases. V trimming: 4 bases; J trimming: 2 bases; junction bases outside the gene matches: 5. Germline lookup yields CDR1 SGHRS and CDR2 YFSETQ. This CDR3 contains 14 residues. The CDR3 reads CASSRTGENTEAFF. DNA of the CDR3: TGCGCCAGCAGCCGAACAGGGGAAAACACTGAAGCTTTCTTT.

The chain uses TRBV5-4 and TRBJ2-2, with 9 bases fitting TRBD2. The germline V gene encodes CDR1 SGHNT and CDR2 YYREEE (reference sequence). Trimming took 4 bases from V and 0 from J; bases not matched to a gene: 4. The CDR3 totals 16 residues. CDR3 residues: CASSVLAGTNTGELFF. For the CDR3, the DNA is TGTGCCAGCAGCGTCCTAGCGGGGACGAACACCGGGGAGCTGTTTTTT.

The rearrangement links TRBV7-2 to TRBJ2-7, with 10 bases that match TRBD1. V lost 5 bases to trimming and J lost 4 bases; unmatched junction nucleotides: 8. Germline V gene data show CDR1 as SGHTA and CDR2 as FQGNSA. The CDR3 consists of 15 residues. The CDR3 sequence is CASSPYRDRGYEQYF. In DNA, the CDR3 is TGTGCCAGCAGCCCCTACCGGGACAGGGGTTACGAGCAGTACTTC.

The CDR3 DNA reads TGTGCCACCAGTGACCCGGCCCAGGGGGTCCATGGCTACACCTTC. Translated: CATSDPAQGVHGYTF. The chain carries TRBV24-1 and TRBJ1-2, with 7 bases identical to TRBD1. This CDR3 is 15 amino acids long. Trimming took 4 bases from V and 6 from J; bases not matched to a gene: 10. CDR1 and CDR2 (germline): KGHDR, SFDVKD.